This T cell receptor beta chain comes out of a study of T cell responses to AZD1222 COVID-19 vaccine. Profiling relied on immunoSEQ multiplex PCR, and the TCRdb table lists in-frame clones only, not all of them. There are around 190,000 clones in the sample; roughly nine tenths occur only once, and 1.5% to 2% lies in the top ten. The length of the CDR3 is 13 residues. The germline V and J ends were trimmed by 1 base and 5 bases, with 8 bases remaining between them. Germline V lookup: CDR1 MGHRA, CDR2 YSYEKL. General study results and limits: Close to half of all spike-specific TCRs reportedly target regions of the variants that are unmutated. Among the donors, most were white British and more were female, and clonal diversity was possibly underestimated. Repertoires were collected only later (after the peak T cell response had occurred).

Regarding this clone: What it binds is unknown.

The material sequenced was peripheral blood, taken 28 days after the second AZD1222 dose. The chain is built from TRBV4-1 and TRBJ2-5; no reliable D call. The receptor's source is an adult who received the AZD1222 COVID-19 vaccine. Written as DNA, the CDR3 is TGCGCCAGCAGCCAAGGGGCAGTGGAGACCCAGTACTTC. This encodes CASSQGAVETQYF.